What follows are 8 T cell receptor beta chains derived from one specimen sequenced in a study of shared clonotypes between healthy human individuals. Sequenced by immunoSEQ multiplex PCR; TCRdb stores in-frame clones only, minus some. The sample consists of approximately 810,000 clones, nearly 95% of them appearing once. Naive CD8 cells, CD45RO-negative and positively selected for CCR7, excluded terminally differentiated effector memory CD45RA+ cells. The sample taken for sequencing was naive CD8+ T cells sorted from blood. Receptors originate from a man younger than 40 in good health.

This chain connects TRBV7-8 to TRBJ2-7; tentative D call: TRBD2 (6 bases). This CDR3 comprises 15 residues. V was shortened by 1 base and J by 0 bases, with 10 bases between the two germline ends. Germline loops: CDR1 SGHVS, CDR2 FQNEAQ. This CDR3 reads CASSLDSGSSYEQYF. The CDR3 DNA is TGTGCCAGCAGCTTAGATAGCGGTAGCTCCTACGAGCAGTACTTC.

J is TRBJ2-3 and V is TRBV19; 11 nucleotides agree with TRBD1. The CDR3 runs 15 residues. The V gene end was trimmed by 7 bases and the J gene end by 6 bases; junction bases not matched to a gene: 9. Germline V lookup: CDR1 LNHDA, CDR2 SQIVND (reference sequence). The CDR3 region is CASTLGTGGRDTQYF. CDR3 sequence (DNA): TGTGCCAGTACCCTCGGGACAGGGGGGCGGGATACGCAGTATTTT. The entire variable domain, with the rest obtained from reference TRBV19 and TRBJ2-3, is as follows: DGGITQSPKYLFRKEGQNVTLSCEQNLNHDAMYWYRQDPGQGLRLIYYSQIVNDFQKGDIAEGYSVSREKKESFPLTVTSAQKNPTAFYLCASTLGTGGRDTQYFGPGTRLTVL.

The chain links TRBV7-6 to TRBJ2-3; D is perhaps TRBD2 (5 bases). The CDR3 length is 15 residues. Looked up from germline, CDR1 is SGHVS and CDR2 is FNYEAQ. V was clipped by 4 bases and J by 3 bases, with 14 bases between them. Here the CDR3 DNA reads TGTGCCAGCAGCTCCCCCGGGATCCCAACAGATACGCAGTATTTT. It yields the protein CASSSPGIPTDTQYF.

J is TRBJ2-5 and V is TRBV5-4; 7 nucleotides agree with TRBD2. Looked up from germline, CDR1 is SGHNT and CDR2 is YYREEE (reference sequence). The CDR3 is made up of 16 amino acids. The ends lost 0 bases at V and 7 bases at J; junction bases unmatched: 12. DNA of the CDR3: TGTGCCAGCAGCTTGGAAGAGAGGGAGCCGGGAGGGACCCAGTACTTC. It encodes CASSLEEREPGGTQYF.

V usage is TRBV5-1 and J usage is TRBJ2-7, with a tentative D call TRBD1 (7 bases). CDR3 length equals 15 residues. Germline CDR1 is SGHRS and CDR2 is YFSETQ. V dropped 0 bases and J dropped 5 bases, with 15 bases sitting between them. The CDR3 DNA is TGCGCCAGCAGCTTGGGACAGGGACTTACTCACGAGCAGTACTTC. Its translation is CASSLGQGLTHEQYF.

This clone was counted once. The chain carries TRBV11-2 and TRBJ2-6; no clear D. Germline loops: CDR1 SGHAT, CDR2 FQNNGV. Trimming took off 5 bases at V and 4 bases at J, with 12 bases between the two ends. The CDR3 spans 15 residues. CDR3 sequence reads: CASSPTPSGANVLTF. The DNA of the CDR3 is TGTGCCAGCAGCCCCACCCCCTCCGGGGCCAACGTCCTGACTTTC. Full variable domain (outside the CDR3, taken from reference TRBV11-2 and TRBJ2-6): EAGVAQSPRYKIIEKRQSVAFWCNPISGHATLYWYQQILGQGPKLLIQFQNNGVVDDSQLPKDRFSAERLKGVDSTLKIQPAKLEDSAVYLCASSPTPSGANVLTFGAGSRLTVL.

V is TRBV27 and J is TRBJ2-7; maybe TRBD2 (5 bases). This CDR3 has 13 amino acids. The V end was cut by 8 bases, the J end by 2 bases, with 13 bases between. Germline V lookup: CDR1 MNHEY, CDR2 SMNVEV (reference sequence). Here the CDR3 reads CASGKEAPYEQYF. The CDR3 DNA sequence: TGTGCCAGCGGAAAGGAGGCCCCCTACGAGCAGTACTTC.

The genes are TRBV27 and TRBJ2-7, with D perhaps TRBD2 (5 bases). The germline gives CDR1 MNHEY, CDR2 SMNVEV (reference sequence). V lost 3 bases and J lost 4, with 13 bases in between. The CDR3 totals 14 residues. The CDR3 DNA follows: TGTGCCAGCAGTTTGCGGAGCGGCCTATACGAGCAGTACTTC. This gives the protein CASSLRSGLYEQYF.